This T cell receptor beta chain was sequenced during a study of shared clonotypes between healthy human individuals. TCRdb keeps only in-frame clones here, not all; method: immunoSEQ multiplex PCR. The sample has about a million clones, about three quarters seen once. Each of the donors was a healthy adult who was HIV-negative and had not had a recent acute infection or vaccination. Caucasian adults living in Nashville, Tennessee, provided all samples. This clone has more than one count but fewer than ten. The CDR3 has 13 residues. V was clipped by 7 bases and J by 2 bases, with 11 bases between them. Germline CDR1 is SGHTA and CDR2 is FQGNSA.

The specimen was memory CD4+ T cells sorted from blood. Described subset: CD45RA-negative fraction. The sequence derives from a man younger than 35 in good health. This chain connects TRBV7-2 to TRBJ1-1; D remains unclear. The CDR3 spells CASTFGYNTEAFF. The CDR3 DNA reads TGTGCCAGCACCTTTGGATACAACACTGAAGCTTTCTTT.